The 5 T cell receptor beta chains below were found in one sample sequenced in a study of cytomegalovirus exposure and HLA in healthy donors (dated by TCRdb to between 2016 and 2019). The library came from the immunoSEQ multiplex PCR assay. For the multiplex PCR, a mixture combining 60 forward primers for TCR Vbeta segments and 13 reverse primers for TCR Jbeta segments was used. This immuneACCESS table, as held by TCRdb, lists in-frame sequences with V and J called but not all clones. Of the missing ones, under half trace to an unresolved V gene in checked studies; the others have no known cause. The table kept for this sample lists about 130,000 clones. Of the sample, roughly 1% falls within the top ten clones. The sequenced sample consisted of PBMCs. The receptor source for this set is a man aged 18 to 29 in good health and CMV-seronegative.

CDR3 amino acids: CASSQDPDQVGWGVEQYF. CDR3 sequence (DNA): TGCGCCAGCAGCCAAGATCCTGATCAGGTAGGGTGGGGAGTGGAGCAGTACTTC. V and J are TRBV4-1 and TRBJ2-7; weak D call: TRBD2 (5 bases). V lost 0 bases to trimming and J lost 7 bases, with 25 bases between them. This CDR3 contains 18 residues. Germline CDR1 and CDR2: MGHRA and YSYEKL.

The chain recombines TRBV9 with TRBJ2-7; 9 nucleotides line up with TRBD1. Germline trimming cut 4 bases from V and 9 bases from J; bases unmatched to any gene: 11. Germline V gene sequence: CDR1 SGDLS, CDR2 YYNGEE. CDR3 size: 14 residues. CDR3 in amino acids: CASSPSGQGSRQYF. The CDR3 bases are TGTGCCAGCAGCCCCAGTGGACAGGGGTCTCGGCAGTACTTC.

The chain recombines TRBV5-1 with TRBJ1-1; D gene unclear. This CDR3 is built from 14 residues. In germline, CDR1 is SGHRS, CDR2 YFSETQ. The V gene lost 1 base and the J gene lost 5 bases, with 12 bases spanning the gap. The CDR3: CASSLSGRGTEAFF. CDR3 nucleotides: TGCGCCAGCAGCTTGAGCGGCCGGGGAACTGAAGCTTTCTTT.

This chain joins TRBV7-8 and TRBJ2-3, with 12 bases lining up with TRBD2. In germline, CDR1 is SGHVS, CDR2 FQNEAQ. CDR3 length: 16 amino acids. The V gene end was trimmed by 5 bases and the J gene end by 4 bases; junction bases not matched to a gene: 7. DNA for the CDR3: TGTGCCAGCAGCATACTAGCGGGGGGAGGCCCAGATACGCAGTATTTT. It yields the protein CASSILAGGGPDTQYF.

This chain connects TRBV5-1 to TRBJ1-6; D ambiguous. The CDR3 runs to 15 residues. With 0 bases removed from V and 2 bases from J, the gap between germline ends came to 6 bases. The V gene's germline CDR1 is SGHRS and CDR2 YFSETQ. CDR3 sequence: CASSLDGAYNSPLHF. In DNA form, the CDR3 reads TGCGCCAGCAGCTTGGATGGAGCCTATAATTCACCCCTCCACTTT.